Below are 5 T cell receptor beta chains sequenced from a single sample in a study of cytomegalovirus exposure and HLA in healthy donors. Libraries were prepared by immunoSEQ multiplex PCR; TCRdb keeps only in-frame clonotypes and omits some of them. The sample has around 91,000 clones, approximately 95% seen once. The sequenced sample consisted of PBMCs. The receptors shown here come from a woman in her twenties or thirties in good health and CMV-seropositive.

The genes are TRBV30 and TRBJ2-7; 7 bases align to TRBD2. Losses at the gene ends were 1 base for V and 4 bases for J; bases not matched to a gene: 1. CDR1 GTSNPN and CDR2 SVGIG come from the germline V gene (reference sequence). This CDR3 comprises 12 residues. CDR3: CAWSAGLYEQYF. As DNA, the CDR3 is TGTGCCTGGAGTGCGGGACTATACGAGCAGTACTTC. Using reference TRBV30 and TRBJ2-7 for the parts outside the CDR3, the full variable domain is SQTIHQWPATLVQPVGSPLSLECTVEGTSNPNLYWYRQAAGRGLQLLFYSVGIGQISSEVPQNLSASRPQDRQFILSSKKLLLSDSGFYLCAWSAGLYEQYFGPGTRLTVT.

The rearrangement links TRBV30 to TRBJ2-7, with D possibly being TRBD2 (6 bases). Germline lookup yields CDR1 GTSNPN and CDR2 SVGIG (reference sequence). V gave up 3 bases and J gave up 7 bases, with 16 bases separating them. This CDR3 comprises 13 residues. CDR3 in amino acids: CAWRAAGRREQYF. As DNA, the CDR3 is TGTGCCTGGAGGGCCGCGGGACGACGGGAGCAGTACTTC.

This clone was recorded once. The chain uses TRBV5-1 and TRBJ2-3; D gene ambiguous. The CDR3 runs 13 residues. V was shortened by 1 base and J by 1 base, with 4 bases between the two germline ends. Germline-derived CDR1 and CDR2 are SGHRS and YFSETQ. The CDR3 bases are TGCGCCAGCAGCTTGTGGCGCACAGATACGCAGTATTTT. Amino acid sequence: CASSLWRTDTQYF.

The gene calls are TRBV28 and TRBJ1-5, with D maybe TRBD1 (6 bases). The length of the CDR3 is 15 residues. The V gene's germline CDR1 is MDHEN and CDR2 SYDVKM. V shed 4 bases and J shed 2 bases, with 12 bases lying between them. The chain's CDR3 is CASSSLKGGNQPQHF. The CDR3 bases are TGTGCCAGCAGTTCCCTTAAGGGGGGCAATCAGCCCCAGCATTTT.

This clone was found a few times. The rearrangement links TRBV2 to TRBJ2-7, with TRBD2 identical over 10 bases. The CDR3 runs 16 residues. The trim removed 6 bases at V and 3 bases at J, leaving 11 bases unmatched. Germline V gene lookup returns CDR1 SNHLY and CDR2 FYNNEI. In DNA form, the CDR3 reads TGTGCCAGCAGCCCTATAGCGGGAGGCCTCGACTACGAGCAGTACTTC. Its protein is CASSPIAGGLDYEQYF.